This entry is about one TCR beta chain. Its target is unknown. This entry comes from a study of graft-versus-host responses after intestinal transplantation. Profiled with immunoSEQ multiplex PCR; TCRdb holds only in-frame clones, not every one. The sample records 95,000 to 130,000 clones, just over 90% being singletons. The source was unstimulated CD4+ T cells sorted from spleen or lymph node cells, collected before intestinal transplant. This TCR derives from a human donor who received an intestinal transplant.

This chain's CDR3 is CSVEVEQGFYGYTF. CDR3 in DNA: TGCAGCGTTGAAGTGGAACAGGGGTTCTATGGCTACACCTTC. The rearrangement joins TRBV29-1 to TRBJ1-2, with 7 bases identical to TRBD1. V dropped 1 base and J dropped 4; count of bases not matched to a gene: 6. The germline CDR1 and CDR2 sequences are SQVTM and ANQGSEA. CDR3 length equals 14 residues. Supplemented by reference TRBV29-1 and TRBJ1-2, the full variable domain reads SAVISQKPSRDICQRGTSLTIQCQVDSQVTMMFWYRQQPGQSLTLIATANQGSEATYESGFVIDKFPISRPNLTFSTLTVSNMSPEDSSIYLCSVEVEQGFYGYTFGSGTRLTVV.